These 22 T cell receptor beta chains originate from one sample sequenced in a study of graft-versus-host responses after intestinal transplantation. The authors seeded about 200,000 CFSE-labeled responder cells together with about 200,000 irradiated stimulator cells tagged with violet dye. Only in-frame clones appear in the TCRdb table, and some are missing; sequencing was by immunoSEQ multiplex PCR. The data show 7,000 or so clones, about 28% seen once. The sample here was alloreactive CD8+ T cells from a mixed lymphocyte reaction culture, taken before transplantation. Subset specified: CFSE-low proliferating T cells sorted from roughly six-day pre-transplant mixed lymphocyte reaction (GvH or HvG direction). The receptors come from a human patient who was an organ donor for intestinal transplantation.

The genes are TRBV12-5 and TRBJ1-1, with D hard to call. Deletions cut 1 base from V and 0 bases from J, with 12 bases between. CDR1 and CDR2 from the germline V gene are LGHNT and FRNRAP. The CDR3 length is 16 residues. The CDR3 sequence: CASGLGGRPMNTEAFF. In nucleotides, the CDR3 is TGTGCTAGTGGTTTGGGTGGGCGACCCATGAACACTGAAGCTTTCTTT.

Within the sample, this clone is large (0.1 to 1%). CDR3 in amino acids: CASSQARGETELFF. CDR3 nucleotides: TGTGCCAGCAGCCAAGCCCGGGGGGAAACAGAGCTGTTTTTT. The V and J genes are TRBV4-2 and TRBJ2-2, with TRBD2 identical over 7 bases. The junction had 7 bases not matched to a gene; V was cut back by 1 base and J by 11 bases. CDR3 size: 14 residues. Germline V CDR1 and CDR2: LGHNA, YNFKEQ.

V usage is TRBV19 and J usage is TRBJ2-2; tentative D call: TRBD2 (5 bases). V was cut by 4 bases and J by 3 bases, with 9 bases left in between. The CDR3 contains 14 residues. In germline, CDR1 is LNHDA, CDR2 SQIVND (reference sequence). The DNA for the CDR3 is TGTGCCAGTAGTACGCGGACTGACACCGGGGAGCTGTTTTTT. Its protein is CASSTRTDTGELFF.

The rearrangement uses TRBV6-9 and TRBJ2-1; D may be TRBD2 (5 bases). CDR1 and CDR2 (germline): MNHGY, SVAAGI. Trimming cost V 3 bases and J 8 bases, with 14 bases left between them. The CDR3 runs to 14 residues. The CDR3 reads CASSYSFGGDEQFF. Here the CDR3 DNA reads TGTGCCAGCAGTTACTCGTTTGGAGGAGATGAGCAGTTCTTC.

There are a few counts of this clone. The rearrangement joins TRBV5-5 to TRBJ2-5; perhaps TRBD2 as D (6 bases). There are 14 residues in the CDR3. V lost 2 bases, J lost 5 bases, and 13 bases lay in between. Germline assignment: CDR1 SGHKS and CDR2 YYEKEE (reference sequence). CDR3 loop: CASSFFGGSETQYF. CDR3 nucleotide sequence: TGTGCCAGCAGCTTCTTCGGGGGTTCGGAGACCCAGTACTTC. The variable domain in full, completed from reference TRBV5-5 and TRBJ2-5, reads DAGVTQSPTHLIKTRGQQVTLRCSPISGHKSVSWYQQVLGQGPQFIFQYYEKEERGRGNFPDRFSARQFPNYSSELNVNALLLGDSALYLCASSFFGGSETQYFGPGTRLLVL.

In DNA, the CDR3 is TGCGCCAGCAGCCAAGCACGGGCGGGAGAGACCCAGTACTTC. This codes for CASSQARAGETQYF. The gene calls are TRBV4-3 and TRBJ2-5; D might be TRBD2 (5 bases). The germline CDR1 and CDR2 sequences are LGHNA and YSLEER. Trimming took off 1 base at V and 4 bases at J, with 10 bases between the two ends. This CDR3 is 14 amino acids long.

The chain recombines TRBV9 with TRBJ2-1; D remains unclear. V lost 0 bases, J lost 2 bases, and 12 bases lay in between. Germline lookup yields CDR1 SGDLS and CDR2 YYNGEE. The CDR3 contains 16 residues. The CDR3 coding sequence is TGTGCCAGCAGCGTAGTTCCGTGGGTAACCTACAATGAGCAGTTCTTC. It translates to CASSVVPWVTYNEQFF. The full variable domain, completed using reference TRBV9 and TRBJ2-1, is DSGVTQTPKHLITATGQRVTLRCSPRSGDLSVYWYQQSLDQGLQFLIQYYNGEERAKGNILERFSAQQFPDLHSELNLSSLELGDSALYFCASSVVPWVTYNEQFFGPGTRLTVL.

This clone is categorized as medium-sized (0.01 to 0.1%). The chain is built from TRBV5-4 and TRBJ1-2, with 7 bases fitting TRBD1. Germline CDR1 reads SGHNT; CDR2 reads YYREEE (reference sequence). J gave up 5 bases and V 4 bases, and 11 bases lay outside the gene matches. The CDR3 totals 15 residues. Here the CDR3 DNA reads TGTGCCAGCAGCAGCTCCGGGACAGTTCCTTATGGCTACACCTTC. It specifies CASSSSGTVPYGYTF.

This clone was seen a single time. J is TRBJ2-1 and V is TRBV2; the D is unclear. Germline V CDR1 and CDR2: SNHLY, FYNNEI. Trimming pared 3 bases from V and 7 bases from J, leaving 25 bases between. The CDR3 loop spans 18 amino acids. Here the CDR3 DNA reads TGTGCCAGCAGTGATCCCTCCGGTTCGCTTTCGTCGTCTAATGAGCAGTTCTTC. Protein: CASSDPSGSLSSSNEQFF.

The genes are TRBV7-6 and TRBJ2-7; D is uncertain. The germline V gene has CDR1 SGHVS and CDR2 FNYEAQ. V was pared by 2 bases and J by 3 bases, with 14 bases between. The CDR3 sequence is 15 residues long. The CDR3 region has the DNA TGTGCCAGCAGCTTACTAGGAACTACGGACTACGAGCAGTACTTC. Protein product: CASSLLGTTDYEQYF.

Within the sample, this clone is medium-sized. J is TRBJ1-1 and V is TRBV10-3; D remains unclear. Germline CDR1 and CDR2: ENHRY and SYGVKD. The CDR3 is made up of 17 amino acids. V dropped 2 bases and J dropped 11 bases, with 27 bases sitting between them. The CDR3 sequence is CAISEGPNPWPPTEAFF. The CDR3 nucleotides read TGTGCCATCAGTGAGGGTCCTAATCCGTGGCCTCCAACGGAGGCTTTCTTT.

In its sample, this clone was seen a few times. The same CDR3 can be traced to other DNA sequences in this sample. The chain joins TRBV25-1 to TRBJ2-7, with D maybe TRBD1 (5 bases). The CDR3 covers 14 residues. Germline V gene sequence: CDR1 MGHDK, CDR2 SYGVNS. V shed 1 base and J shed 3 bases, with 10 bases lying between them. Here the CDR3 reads CASSELGPFYEQYF. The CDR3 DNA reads TGTGCCAGCAGTGAATTGGGGCCATTCTACGAGCAGTACTTC.

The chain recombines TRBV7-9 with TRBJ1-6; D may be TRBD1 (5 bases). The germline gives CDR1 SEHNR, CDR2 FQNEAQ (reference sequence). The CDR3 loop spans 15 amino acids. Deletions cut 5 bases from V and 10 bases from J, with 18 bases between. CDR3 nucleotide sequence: TGTGCCAGCAGCCCGGGGACTTTAACTGGGTCACCCCTCCACTTT. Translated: CASSPGTLTGSPLHF.

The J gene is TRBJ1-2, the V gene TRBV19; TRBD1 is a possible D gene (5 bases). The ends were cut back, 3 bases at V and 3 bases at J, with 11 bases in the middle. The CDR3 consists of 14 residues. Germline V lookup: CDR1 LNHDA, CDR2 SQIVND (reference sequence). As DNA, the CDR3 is TGTGCCAGTAGTATCGGGACCCCATACTATGGCTACACCTTC. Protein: CASSIGTPYYGYTF. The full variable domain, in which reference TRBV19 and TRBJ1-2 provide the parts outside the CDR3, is DGGITQSPKYLFRKEGQNVTLSCEQNLNHDAMYWYRQDPGQGLRLIYYSQIVNDFQKGDIAEGYSVSREKKESFPLTVTSAQKNPTAFYLCASSIGTPYYGYTFGSGTRLTVV.

Here the CDR3 reads CASRWPIATARKNIQYF. CDR3 nucleotides: TGTGCCAGCAGGTGGCCCATAGCTACAGCAAGAAAAAACATTCAGTACTTC. The chain joins TRBV21-1 to TRBJ2-4. TRBV21-1 is a listed pseudogene. This CDR3 comprises 17 residues.

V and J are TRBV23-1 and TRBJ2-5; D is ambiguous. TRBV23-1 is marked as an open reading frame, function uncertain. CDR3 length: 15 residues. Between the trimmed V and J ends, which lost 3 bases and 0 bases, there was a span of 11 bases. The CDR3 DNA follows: TGCGCCAGCAGTCATCCCTGGATCTACCAAGAGACCCAGTACTTC. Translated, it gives CASSHPWIYQETQYF.

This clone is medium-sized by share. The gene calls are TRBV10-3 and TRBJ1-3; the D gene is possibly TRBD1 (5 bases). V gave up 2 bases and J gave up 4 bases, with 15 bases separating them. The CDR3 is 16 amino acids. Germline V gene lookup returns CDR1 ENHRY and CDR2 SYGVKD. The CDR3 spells CAISERGGDLGNTIYF. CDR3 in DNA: TGTGCCATCAGTGAGCGCGGGGGGGACCTCGGAAACACCATATATTTT.

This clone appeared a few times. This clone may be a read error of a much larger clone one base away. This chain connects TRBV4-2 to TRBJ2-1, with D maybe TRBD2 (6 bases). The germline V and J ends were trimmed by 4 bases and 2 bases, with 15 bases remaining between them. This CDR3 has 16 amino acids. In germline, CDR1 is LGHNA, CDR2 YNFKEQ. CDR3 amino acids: CASSPSGTSTYNEQFF. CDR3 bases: TGTGCCAGCAGCCCTTCCGGGACTTCGACCTACAATGAGCAGTTCTTC.

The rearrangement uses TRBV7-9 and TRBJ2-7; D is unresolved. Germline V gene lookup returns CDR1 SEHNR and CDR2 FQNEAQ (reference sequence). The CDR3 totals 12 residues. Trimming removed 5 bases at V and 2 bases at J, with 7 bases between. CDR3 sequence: CASSLVAYEQYF. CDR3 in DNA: TGTGCCAGCAGCCTCGTGGCCTACGAGCAGTACTTC.

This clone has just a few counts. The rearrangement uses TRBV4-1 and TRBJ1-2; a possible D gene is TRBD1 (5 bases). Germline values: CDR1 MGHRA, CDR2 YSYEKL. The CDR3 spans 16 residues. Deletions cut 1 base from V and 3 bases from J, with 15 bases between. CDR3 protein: CASSQVKDRSYYGYTF. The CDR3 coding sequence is TGCGCCAGCAGCCAAGTTAAAGACAGAAGTTACTATGGCTACACCTTC.

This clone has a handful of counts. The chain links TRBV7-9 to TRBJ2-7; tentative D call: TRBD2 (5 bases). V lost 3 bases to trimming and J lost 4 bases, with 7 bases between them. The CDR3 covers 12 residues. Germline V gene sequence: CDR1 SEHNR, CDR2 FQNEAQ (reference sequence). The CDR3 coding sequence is TGTGCCAGCAGCTTCAGCGGTTACGAGCAGTACTTC. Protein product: CASSFSGYEQYF.

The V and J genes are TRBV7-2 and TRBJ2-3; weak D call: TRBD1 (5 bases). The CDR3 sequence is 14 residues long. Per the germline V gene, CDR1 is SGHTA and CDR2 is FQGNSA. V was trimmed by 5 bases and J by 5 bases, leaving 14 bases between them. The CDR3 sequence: CASSNIRGQDTQYF. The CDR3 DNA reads TGTGCCAGCAGCAATATAAGGGGCCAAGATACGCAGTATTTT.